The next 2 T cell receptor beta chains were all read from a single sample in a study of cytomegalovirus exposure and HLA in healthy donors. Researchers ran the PCR with 60 Vbeta and 13 Jbeta primers. Assay: immunoSEQ multiplex PCR; the TCRdb copy retains only in-frame clones and omits some. The sample includes more than 150,000 clones, about 79% of them seen just once. Material for sequencing was PBMCs. These receptors all come from a girl aged 2-10 years in good health and CMV-seropositive.

The rearrangement links TRBV6-5 to TRBJ1-4, with TRBD1 identical over 7 bases. Germline V gene lookup returns CDR1 MNHEY and CDR2 SVGAGI. The CDR3 extends over 16 amino acids. With 4 bases clipped from V and 2 bases from J, the junction kept 7 bases outside the gene matches. CDR3 sequence reads: CASSLLTGSTNEKLFF. CDR3 nucleotide sequence: TGTGCCAGCAGTTTGCTGACAGGGTCCACTAATGAAAAACTGTTTTTT.

This clone was recorded a few times. V is TRBV6-1 and J is TRBJ1-1; perhaps TRBD1 as D (5 bases). V was clipped by 6 bases and J by 3 bases, with 11 bases between them. CDR3 size: 13 residues. CDR1 MNHNS and CDR2 SASEGT come from the germline V gene. CDR3 in amino acids: CASRGRGYTEAFF. In DNA, the CDR3 is TGTGCCAGCAGGGGACGGGGGTACACTGAAGCTTTCTTT.